This T cell receptor beta chain emerged from a study of cytomegalovirus exposure and HLA in healthy donors. Study-level results: A later analysis by the authors found several of the most significant clusters apparently linked to common viral pathogens. Cytomegalovirus status was reportedly diagnosed by the classifier with high specificity and sensitivity. TCR beta sequences reportedly predicted the HLA-A and HLA-B alleles of most subjects accurately.

With respect to this clone: Its target is not known.

With 60 Vbeta and 13 Jbeta primers, the PCR was carried out. Sequencing used immunoSEQ multiplex PCR; TCRdb keeps in-frame clones, though not all of them. Of tens of thousands of clones in the sample, around 79% are singletons; the top ten hold more than 2.5%. CDR1 and CDR2 from the germline V gene are MNHEY and SMNVEV (reference sequence). The germline V and J ends were trimmed by 2 bases and 8 bases, with 13 bases remaining between them. The CDR3 contains 15 residues. Material for sequencing was PBMCs. The origin of this receptor is a female donor in good health and CMV-seronegative. The V and J genes are TRBV27 and TRBJ1-6; D is possibly TRBD1 (5 bases). The CDR3 sequence is CASSLEARAHSPLHF. The CDR3 coding sequence is TGTGCCAGCAGTTTAGAGGCCAGGGCCCATTCACCCCTCCACTTT.